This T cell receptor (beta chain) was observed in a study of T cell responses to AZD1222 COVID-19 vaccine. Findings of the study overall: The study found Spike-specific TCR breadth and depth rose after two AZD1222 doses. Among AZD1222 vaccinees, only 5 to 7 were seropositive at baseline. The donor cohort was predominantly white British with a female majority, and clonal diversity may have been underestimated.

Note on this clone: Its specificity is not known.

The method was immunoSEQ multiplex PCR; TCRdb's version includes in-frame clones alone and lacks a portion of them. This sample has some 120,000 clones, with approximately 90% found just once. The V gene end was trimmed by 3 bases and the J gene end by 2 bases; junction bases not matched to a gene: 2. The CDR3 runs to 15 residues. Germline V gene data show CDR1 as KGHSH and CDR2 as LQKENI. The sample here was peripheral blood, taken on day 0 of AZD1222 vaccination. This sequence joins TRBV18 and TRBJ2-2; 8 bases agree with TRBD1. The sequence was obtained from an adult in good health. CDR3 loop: CASSPGTGNTGELFF. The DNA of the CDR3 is TGTGCCAGCTCACCGGGGACAGGAAACACCGGGGAGCTGTTTTTT.